The 8 T cell receptor beta chains reported below all come from one sample, sequenced in a study of Ad26.COV2.S vaccination and SARS-CoV-2 variants. Repertoires were generated with immunoSEQ multiplex PCR, while TCRdb's copy carries only in-frame clones and drops some. The sample yields about 400,000 clones, approximately 91% seen once. Described treatment: some 19 received Ad26.COV2.S at low or high dose, single or two shots; about 5 received placebo; per-sample allocation not given. Specimen acquisition occurred on day 63 following the initial vaccine or placebo injection. Source: peripheral blood, taken in a trial of Ad26.COV2.S vaccine versus placebo. These receptors were taken from a person between 18 and 59 years old who received the Ad26.COV2.S COVID-19 vaccine or a placebo.

CDR3 in DNA: TGTGCCAGCAGCCAAGGTACAACTAGCGGGAGAGGCTTGGAGTACTTC. This gives the protein CASSQGTTSGRGLEYF. The chain combines TRBV3-1 (or the pseudogene TRBV3-2) with TRBJ2-7; TRBD2 matches 11 bases. The CDR3 sequence is 16 residues long. Germline V CDR1 and CDR2: LGHDT, YNNKEL (reference sequence). The V gene end was trimmed by 1 base and the J gene end by 11 bases; junction bases not matched to a gene: 13.

The gene calls are TRBV2 and TRBJ1-3; maybe TRBD1 (6 bases). Germline V gene sequence: CDR1 SNHLY, CDR2 FYNNEI. Trimming took 6 bases from V and 0 from J, leaving 15 bases between them. CDR3 length equals 16 residues. CDR3 loop: CASSDRRTVSGNTIYF. As DNA, the CDR3 is TGTGCCAGCAGCGACCGACGGACAGTCTCTGGAAACACCATATATTTT.

The chain has TRBV5-4 and TRBJ2-1; 8 bases are a match to TRBD1. Germline V gene lookup returns CDR1 SGHNT and CDR2 YYREEE (reference sequence). The CDR3 is made up of 17 amino acids. The junction had 12 bases not matched to a gene; V was cut back by 7 bases and J by 0 bases. CDR3 loop: CASRRQGAASSYNEQFF. The CDR3 DNA reads TGTGCCAGCCGAAGGCAGGGGGCGGCTAGCTCCTACAATGAGCAGTTCTTC.

This chain links TRBV12-1 with TRBJ2-7; TRBD2 is the table's D call, not checked against the DNA. TRBV12-1 is given as a pseudogene. This CDR3 contains 16 residues. The CDR3 DNA reads as TGTGCCAGCAGCTCCGGGACTAGCGGGGCAGCCGACGAGCAGTACTTC. Its protein is CASSSGTSGAADEQYF.

This clone showed up just once. This rearrangement joins TRBV5-1 to TRBJ2-6; no clear D gene. The CDR3 consists of 17 residues. The V gene lost 4 bases and the J gene lost 2 bases, with 16 bases spanning the gap. Germline V CDR1 and CDR2: SGHRS, YFSETQ. DNA of the CDR3: TGCGCCAGCAGCCAACTCCCGGCCCTCCCTGGGGCCAACGTCCTGACTTTC. Translating it yields CASSQLPALPGANVLTF.

This chain uses TRBV7-6 with TRBJ2-1; 11 positions match TRBD2. V shed 5 bases, J shed 9 bases, and the junction held 9 bases outside the gene matches. CDR1 and CDR2 (germline): SGHVS, FNYEAQ. This CDR3 region has 15 residues. The CDR3 DNA reads TGTGCCAGCAGCCCCTTAGCGGGAGGGCAGGGTGAGCAGTTCTTC. This gives the protein CASSPLAGGQGEQFF. The full variable domain, its missing parts supplied by reference TRBV7-6 and TRBJ2-1, is GAGVSQSPRYKVTKRGQDVALRCDPISGHVSLYWYRQALGQGPEFLTYFNYEAQQDKSGLPNDRFSAERPEGSISTLTIQRTEQRDSAMYRCASSPLAGGQGEQFFGPGTRLTVL.

V and J are TRBV19 and TRBJ1-5; D not resolved. Germline V CDR1 and CDR2: LNHDA, SQIVND (reference sequence). This CDR3 spans 17 amino acids. V was cut by 5 bases and J by 2 bases, with 19 bases left in between. CDR3 sequence: CASSRRQTGGGNQPQHF. As DNA, the CDR3 is TGTGCCAGTAGTCGACGCCAGACCGGAGGCGGCAATCAGCCCCAGCATTTT.

The V call is TRBV6-6, the J call TRBJ1-2; D gene uncertain. Trimming took off 2 bases at V and 7 bases at J, with 14 bases between the two ends. The CDR3 length is 14 residues. Germline CDR1 and CDR2: MNHNY and SVGAGI (reference sequence). CDR3 nucleotides: TGTGCCAGCAGTTACAGGCCAGGATTCTCTGGCTACACCTTC. This gives the protein CASSYRPGFSGYTF.